This TCR beta chain comes out of a study of tumor-infiltrating lymphocytes in localized non-small cell lung cancer. Background on the study: The cohort mixed smokers and never-smokers, several histologies, and some post-neoadjuvant-chemotherapy samples.

Assay used: immunoSEQ multiplex PCR; TCRdb lists only in-frame clones, some missing. The sample holds roughly 10,000 clones, roughly 85% seen once. CDR3 length equals 16 residues. Germline lookup yields CDR1 LGHNA and CDR2 YNFKEQ. Trimming at V came to 2 bases and at J to 5 bases, leaving 7 bases not matched to a gene. Specimen: uninvolved lung tissue not adjacent to the tumor. This clonotype originated in a human donor with non-small cell lung cancer. The rearrangement links TRBV4-2 to TRBJ1-4; 8 positions match TRBD1. The CDR3 is CASSQSTGGINEKLFF. DNA of the CDR3: TGTGCCAGCAGCCAATCAACAGGGGGAATAAATGAAAAACTGTTTTTT.